This T cell receptor beta chain was sequenced during a study of blood T cell repertoires in COVID-19. Study summary: The cDNA or gDNA used as material had been derived from T cells, B-cell-depleted T cells, or PBMCs.

As handled by the study authors: Amplifying reference gene primers gave estimates of nucleated cell counts. Assay used: immunoSEQ multiplex PCR; TCRdb lists only in-frame clones, some missing. V, J and clone size reflect that table, while D and trimming were determined from the DNA. The sample records 200,000 to 300,000 clones, more than 70% being singletons. The germline gives CDR1 MNHEY, CDR2 SMNVEV (reference sequence). J was trimmed by 12 bases and V by 6 bases; bases with no gene match: 6. This CDR3 has 12 residues. This sequence originates from a woman aged 40 to 55 who had recovered from COVID-19. Sequencing used peripheral blood. J is TRBJ2-1 and V is TRBV27; 9 bases align to TRBD2. CDR3 nucleotide sequence: TGTGCCAGCAGCCCTAGAGCGGGGGGGCAGTTCTTC. It specifies CASSPRAGGQFF.